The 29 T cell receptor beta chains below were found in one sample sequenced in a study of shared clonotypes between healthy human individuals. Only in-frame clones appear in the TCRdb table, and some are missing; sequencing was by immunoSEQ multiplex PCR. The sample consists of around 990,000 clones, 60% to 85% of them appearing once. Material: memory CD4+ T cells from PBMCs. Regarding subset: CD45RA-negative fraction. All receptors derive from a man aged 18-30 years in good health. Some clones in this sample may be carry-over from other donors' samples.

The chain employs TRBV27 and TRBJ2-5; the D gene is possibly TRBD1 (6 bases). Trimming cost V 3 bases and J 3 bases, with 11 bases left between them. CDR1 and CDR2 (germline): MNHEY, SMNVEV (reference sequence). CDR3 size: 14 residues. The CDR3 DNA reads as TGTGCCAGCAGTTTCCAGGGGCAAGAAGAGACCCAGTACTTC. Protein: CASSFQGQEETQYF.

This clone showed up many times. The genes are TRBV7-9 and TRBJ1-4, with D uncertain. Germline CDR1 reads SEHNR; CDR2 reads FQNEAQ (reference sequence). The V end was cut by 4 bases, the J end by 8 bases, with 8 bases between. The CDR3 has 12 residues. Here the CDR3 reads CASSWGEEKLFF. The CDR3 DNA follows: TGTGCCAGCAGCTGGGGAGAGGAAAAACTGTTTTTT.

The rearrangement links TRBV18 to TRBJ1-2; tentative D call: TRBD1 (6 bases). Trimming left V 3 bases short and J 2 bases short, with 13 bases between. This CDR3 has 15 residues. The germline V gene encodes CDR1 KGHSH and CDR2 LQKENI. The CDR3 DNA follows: TGTGCCAGCTCACCCAACAGGGAGTCCAACTATGGCTACACCTTC. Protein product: CASSPNRESNYGYTF.

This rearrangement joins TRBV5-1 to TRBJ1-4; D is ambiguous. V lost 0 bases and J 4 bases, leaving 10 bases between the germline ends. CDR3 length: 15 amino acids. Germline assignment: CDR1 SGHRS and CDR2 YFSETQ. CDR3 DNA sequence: TGCGCCAGCAGCTTGGATGCCGCAGTTAATGAAAAACTGTTTTTT. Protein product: CASSLDAAVNEKLFF.

CDR3 sequence (DNA): TGTGCCAGCAGCTTGGCCTCGGACAGAGACCAGCATTTT. Protein sequence: CASSLASDRDQHF. This sequence joins TRBV5-5 and TRBJ1-5; possible D gene TRBD1, 6 bases. Germline loops: CDR1 SGHKS, CDR2 YYEKEE (reference sequence). The V gene lost 0 bases and the J gene lost 12 bases, with 13 bases spanning the gap. The CDR3 runs to 13 residues.

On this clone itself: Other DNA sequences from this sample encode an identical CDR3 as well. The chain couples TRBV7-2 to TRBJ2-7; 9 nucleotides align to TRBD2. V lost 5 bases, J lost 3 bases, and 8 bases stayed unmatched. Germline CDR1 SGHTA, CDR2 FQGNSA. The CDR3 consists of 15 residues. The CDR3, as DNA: TGTGCCAGCAGCCCCGGGCTAGCGGGGTACTACGAGCAGTACTTC. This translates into CASSPGLAGYYEQYF. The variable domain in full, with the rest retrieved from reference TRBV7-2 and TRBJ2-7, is GAGVSQSPSNKVTEKGKDVELRCDPISGHTALYWYRQSLGQGLEFLIYFQGNSAPDKSGLPSDRFSAERTGGSVSTLTIQRTQQEDSAVYLCASSPGLAGYYEQYFGPGTRLTVT.

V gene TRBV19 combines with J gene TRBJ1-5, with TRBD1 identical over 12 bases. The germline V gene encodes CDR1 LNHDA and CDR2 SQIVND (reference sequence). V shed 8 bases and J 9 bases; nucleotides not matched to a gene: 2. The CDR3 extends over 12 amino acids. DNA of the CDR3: TGTGCCAGTGGGACAGGGGGCCCGCCCCAGCATTTT. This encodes CASGTGGPPQHF.

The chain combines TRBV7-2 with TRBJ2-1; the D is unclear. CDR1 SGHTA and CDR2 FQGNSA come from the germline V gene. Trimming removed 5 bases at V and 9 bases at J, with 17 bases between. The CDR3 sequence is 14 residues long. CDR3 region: CASSTRGLVVEQFF. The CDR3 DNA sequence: TGTGCCAGCAGCACCCGTGGGCTCGTTGTTGAGCAGTTCTTC. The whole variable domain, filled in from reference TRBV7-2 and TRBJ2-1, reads GAGVSQSPSNKVTEKGKDVELRCDPISGHTALYWYRQSLGQGLEFLIYFQGNSAPDKSGLPSDRFSAERTGGSVSTLTIQRTQQEDSAVYLCASSTRGLVVEQFFGPGTRLTVL.

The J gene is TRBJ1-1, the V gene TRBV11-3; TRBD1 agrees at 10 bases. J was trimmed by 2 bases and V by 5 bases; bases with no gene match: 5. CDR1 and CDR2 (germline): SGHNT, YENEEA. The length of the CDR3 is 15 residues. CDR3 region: CASSRQGACNTEAFF. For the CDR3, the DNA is TGTGCCAGCAGCAGACAGGGGGCATGTAACACTGAAGCTTTCTTT.

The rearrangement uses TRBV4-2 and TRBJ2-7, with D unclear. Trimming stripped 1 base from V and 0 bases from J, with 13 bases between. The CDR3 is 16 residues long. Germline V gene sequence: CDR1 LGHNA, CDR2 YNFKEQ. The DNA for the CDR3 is TGTGCCAGCAGCCAAGGAGATGCCGTTAACTCCTACGAGCAGTACTTC. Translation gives CASSQGDAVNSYEQYF.

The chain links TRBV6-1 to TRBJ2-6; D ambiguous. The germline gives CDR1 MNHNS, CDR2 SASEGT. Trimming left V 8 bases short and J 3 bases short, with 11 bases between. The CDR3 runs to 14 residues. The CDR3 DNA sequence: TGTGCCAGCGGTAGGTTGTATGGGGCCAACGTCCTGACTTTC. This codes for CASGRLYGANVLTF.

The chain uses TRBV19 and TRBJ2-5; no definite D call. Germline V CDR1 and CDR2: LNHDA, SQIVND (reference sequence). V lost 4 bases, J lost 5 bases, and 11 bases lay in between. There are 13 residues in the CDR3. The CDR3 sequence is CASSTSRLETQYF. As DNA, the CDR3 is TGTGCCAGTAGTACGTCGAGACTGGAGACCCAGTACTTC.

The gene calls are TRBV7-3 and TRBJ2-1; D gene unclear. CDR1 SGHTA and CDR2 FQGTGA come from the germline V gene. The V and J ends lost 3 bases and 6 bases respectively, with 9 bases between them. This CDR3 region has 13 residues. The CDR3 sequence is CASSFMASNEQFF. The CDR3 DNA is TGTGCCAGCAGCTTTATGGCCTCCAATGAGCAGTTCTTC.

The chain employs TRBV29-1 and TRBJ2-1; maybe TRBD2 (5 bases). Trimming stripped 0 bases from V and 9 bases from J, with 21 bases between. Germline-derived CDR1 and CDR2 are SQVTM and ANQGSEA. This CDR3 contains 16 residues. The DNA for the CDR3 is TGCAGCGTTGAAGATCTTTATCGTGGGAGTCGGGGTGAGCAGTTCTTC. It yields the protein CSVEDLYRGSRGEQFF.

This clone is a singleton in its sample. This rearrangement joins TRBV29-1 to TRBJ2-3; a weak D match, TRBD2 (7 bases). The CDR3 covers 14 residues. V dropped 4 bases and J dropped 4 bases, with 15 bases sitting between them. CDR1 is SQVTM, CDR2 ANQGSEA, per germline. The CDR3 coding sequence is TGCAGCGTTGGGGGGGGCAGGGGCCCAGATACGCAGTATTTT. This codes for CSVGGGRGPDTQYF.

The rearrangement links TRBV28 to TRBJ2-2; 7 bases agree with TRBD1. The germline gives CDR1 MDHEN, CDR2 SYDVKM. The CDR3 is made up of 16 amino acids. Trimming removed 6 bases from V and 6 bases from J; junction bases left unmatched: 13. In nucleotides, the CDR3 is TGTGCCAGCAGGGATTTACAGGGGAATATGCCCGGGGAGCTGTTTTTT. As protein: CASRDLQGNMPGELFF.

CDR3 residues: CASSLRGSGSGEQYF. CDR3 sequence (DNA): TGTGCCAGCAGCTTACGGGGTAGCGGGAGCGGCGAGCAGTACTTC. J is TRBJ2-7 and V is TRBV6-6; 9 bases align to TRBD2. The CDR3 totals 15 residues. The V gene end was trimmed by 6 bases and the J gene end by 6 bases; junction bases not matched to a gene: 12. Looked up from germline, CDR1 is MNHNY and CDR2 is SVGAGI (reference sequence).

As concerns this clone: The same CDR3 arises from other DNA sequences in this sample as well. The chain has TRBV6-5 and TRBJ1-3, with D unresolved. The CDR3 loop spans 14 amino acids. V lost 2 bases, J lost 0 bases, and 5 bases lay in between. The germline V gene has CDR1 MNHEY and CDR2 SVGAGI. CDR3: CASSYGNSGNTIYF. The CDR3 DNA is TGTGCCAGCAGTTACGGAAACTCTGGAAACACCATATATTTT.

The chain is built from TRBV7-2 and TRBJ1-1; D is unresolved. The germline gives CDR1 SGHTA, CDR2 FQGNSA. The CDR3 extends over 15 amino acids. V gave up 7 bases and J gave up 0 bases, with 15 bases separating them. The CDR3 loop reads CASNTRALLNTEAFF. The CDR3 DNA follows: TGTGCCAGCAATACCCGGGCATTATTGAACACTGAAGCTTTCTTT. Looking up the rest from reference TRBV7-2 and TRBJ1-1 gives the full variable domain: GAGVSQSPSNKVTEKGKDVELRCDPISGHTALYWYRQSLGQGLEFLIYFQGNSAPDKSGLPSDRFSAERTGGSVSTLTIQRTQQEDSAVYLCASNTRALLNTEAFFGQGTRLTVV.

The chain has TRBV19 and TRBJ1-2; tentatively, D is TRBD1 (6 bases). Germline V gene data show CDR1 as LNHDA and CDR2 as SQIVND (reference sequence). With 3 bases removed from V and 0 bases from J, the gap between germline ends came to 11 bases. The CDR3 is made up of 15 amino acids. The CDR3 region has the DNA TGTGCCAGTAGTATTCCGGCAGGGGCTAACTATGGCTACACCTTC. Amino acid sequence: CASSIPAGANYGYTF. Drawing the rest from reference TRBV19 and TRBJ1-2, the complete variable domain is DGGITQSPKYLFRKEGQNVTLSCEQNLNHDAMYWYRQDPGQGLRLIYYSQIVNDFQKGDIAEGYSVSREKKESFPLTVTSAQKNPTAFYLCASSIPAGANYGYTFGSGTRLTVV.

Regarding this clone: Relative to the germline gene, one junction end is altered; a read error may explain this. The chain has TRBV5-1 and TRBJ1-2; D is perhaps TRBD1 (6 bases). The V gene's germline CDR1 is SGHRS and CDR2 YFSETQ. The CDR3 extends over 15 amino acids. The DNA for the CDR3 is TGTGCCAGCAGCCTTCCCCCACAGGGCGCCTATGGCTACACCTTC. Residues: CASSLPPQGAYGYTF.

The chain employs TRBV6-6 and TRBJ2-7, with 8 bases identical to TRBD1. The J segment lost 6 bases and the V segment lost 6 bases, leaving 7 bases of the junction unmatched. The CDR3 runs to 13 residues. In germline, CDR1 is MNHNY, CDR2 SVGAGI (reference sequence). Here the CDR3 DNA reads TGTGCCAGCAGCTTCTGGACAGGGAGCGAGCAGTACTTC. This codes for CASSFWTGSEQYF.

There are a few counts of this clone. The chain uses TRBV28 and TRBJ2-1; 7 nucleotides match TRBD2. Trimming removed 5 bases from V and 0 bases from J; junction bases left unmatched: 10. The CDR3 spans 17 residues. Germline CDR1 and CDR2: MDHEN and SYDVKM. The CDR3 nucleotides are TGTGCCAGCAGTACCCTTCTAGCGGAGAGCTCCTACAATGAGCAGTTCTTC. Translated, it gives CASSTLLAESSYNEQFF.

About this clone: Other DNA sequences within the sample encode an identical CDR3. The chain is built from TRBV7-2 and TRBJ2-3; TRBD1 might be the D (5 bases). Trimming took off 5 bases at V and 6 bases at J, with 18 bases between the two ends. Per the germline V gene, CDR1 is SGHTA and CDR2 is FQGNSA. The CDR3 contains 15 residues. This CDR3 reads CASSPQGQGADTQYF. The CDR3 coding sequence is TGTGCCAGCAGCCCTCAGGGCCAAGGTGCTGATACGCAGTATTTT. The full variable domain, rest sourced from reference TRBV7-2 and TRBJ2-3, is GAGVSQSPSNKVTEKGKDVELRCDPISGHTALYWYRQSLGQGLEFLIYFQGNSAPDKSGLPSDRFSAERTGGSVSTLTIQRTQQEDSAVYLCASSPQGQGADTQYFGPGTRLTVL.

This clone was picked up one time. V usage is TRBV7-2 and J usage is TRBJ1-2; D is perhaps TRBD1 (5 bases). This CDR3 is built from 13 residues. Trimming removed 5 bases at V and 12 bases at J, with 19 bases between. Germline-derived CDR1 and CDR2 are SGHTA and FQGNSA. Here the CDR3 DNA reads TGTGCCAGCAGCCCGGGTTTATACAGGTTGGACACCTTC. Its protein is CASSPGLYRLDTF.

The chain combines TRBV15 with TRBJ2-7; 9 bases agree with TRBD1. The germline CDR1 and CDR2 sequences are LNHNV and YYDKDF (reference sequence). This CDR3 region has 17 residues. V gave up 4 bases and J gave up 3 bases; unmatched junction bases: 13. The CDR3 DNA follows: TGTGCCACCAGCACCTACCAATGGGGACAGGGAGTCTACGAGCAGTACTTC. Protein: CATSTYQWGQGVYEQYF.

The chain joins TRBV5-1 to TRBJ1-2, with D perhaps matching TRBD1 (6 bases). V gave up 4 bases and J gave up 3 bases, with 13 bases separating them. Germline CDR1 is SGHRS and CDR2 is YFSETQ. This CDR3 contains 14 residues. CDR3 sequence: CASSGGGPDYGYTF. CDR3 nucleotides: TGCGCCAGCAGCGGCGGGGGGCCTGACTATGGCTACACCTTC.

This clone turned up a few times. CDR3 in amino acids: CASSLTPGDTGELFF. DNA of the CDR3: TGTGCCAGCAGCTTAACACCAGGGGACACCGGGGAGCTGTTTTTT. V gene TRBV7-3 combines with J gene TRBJ2-2, with a weak D call TRBD1 (6 bases). The germline gives CDR1 SGHTA, CDR2 FQGTGA. Trimming removed 0 bases from V and 3 bases from J, with 8 bases in between. The CDR3 consists of 15 residues.

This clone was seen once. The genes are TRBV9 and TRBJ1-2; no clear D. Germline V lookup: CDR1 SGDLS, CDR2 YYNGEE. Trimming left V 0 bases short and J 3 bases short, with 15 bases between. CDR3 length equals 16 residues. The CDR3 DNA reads TGTGCCAGCAGCGTAGCCTTGGGGAATAACCACTATGGCTACACCTTC. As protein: CASSVALGNNHYGYTF.